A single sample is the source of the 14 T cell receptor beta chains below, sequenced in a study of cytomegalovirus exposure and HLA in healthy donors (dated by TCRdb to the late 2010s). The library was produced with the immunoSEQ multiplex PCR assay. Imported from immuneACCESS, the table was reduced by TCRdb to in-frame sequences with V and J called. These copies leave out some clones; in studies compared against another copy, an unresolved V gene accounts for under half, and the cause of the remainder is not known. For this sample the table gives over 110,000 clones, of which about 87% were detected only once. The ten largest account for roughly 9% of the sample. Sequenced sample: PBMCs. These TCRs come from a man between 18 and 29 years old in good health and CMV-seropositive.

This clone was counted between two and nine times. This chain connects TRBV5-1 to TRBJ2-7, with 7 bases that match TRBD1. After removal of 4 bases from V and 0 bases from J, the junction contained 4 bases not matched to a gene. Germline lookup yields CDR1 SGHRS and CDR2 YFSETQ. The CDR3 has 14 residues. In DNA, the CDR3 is TGCGCCAGCAGCGAGGGACAGTTCTCCTACGAGCAGTACTTC. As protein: CASSEGQFSYEQYF.

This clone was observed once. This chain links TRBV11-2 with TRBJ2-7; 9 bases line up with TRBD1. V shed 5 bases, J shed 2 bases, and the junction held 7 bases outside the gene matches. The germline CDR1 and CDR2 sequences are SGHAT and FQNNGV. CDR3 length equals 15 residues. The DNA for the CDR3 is TGTGCCAGCAGCCTTGGGACAGGGAAAACCTACGAGCAGTACTTC. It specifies CASSLGTGKTYEQYF.

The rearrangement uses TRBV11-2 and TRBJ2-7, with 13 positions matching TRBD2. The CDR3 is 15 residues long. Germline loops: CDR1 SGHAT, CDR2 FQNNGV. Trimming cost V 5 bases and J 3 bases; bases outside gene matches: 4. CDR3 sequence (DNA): TGTGCCAGCAGCCTCCGGACTAGCGGGAGCTACGAGCAGTACTTC. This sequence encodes CASSLRTSGSYEQYF.

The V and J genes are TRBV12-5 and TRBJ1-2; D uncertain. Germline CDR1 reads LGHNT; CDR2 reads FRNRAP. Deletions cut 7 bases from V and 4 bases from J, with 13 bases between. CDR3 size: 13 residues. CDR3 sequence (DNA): TGTGCTAGTGCCAGCGGACGGCTCTATGGCTACACCTTC. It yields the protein CASASGRLYGYTF.

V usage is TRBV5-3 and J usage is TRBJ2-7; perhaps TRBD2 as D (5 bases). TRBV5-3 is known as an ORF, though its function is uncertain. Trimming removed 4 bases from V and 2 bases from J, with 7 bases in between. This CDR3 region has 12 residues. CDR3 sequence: CARSATTYEQYF. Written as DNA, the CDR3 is TGTGCCAGAAGCGCGACTACCTACGAGCAGTACTTC.

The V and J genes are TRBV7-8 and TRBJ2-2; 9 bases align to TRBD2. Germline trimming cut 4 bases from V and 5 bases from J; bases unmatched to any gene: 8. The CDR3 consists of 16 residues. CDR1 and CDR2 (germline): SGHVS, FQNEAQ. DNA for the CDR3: TGTGCCAGCAGCTATAGGACTAGCGAGTTTACCGGGGAGCTGTTTTTT. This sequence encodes CASSYRTSEFTGELFF. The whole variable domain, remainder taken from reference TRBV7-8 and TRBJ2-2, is GAGVSQSPRYKVAKRGQDVALRCDPISGHVSLFWYQQALGQGPEFLTYFQNEAQLDKSGLPSDRFFAERPEGSVSTLKIQRTQQEDSAVYLCASSYRTSEFTGELFFGEGSRLTVL.

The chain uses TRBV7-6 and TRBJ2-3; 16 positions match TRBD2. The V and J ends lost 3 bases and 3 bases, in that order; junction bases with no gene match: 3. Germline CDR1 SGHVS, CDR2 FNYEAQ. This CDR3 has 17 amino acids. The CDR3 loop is CASSLGLAGGLTDTQYF. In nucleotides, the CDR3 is TGTGCCAGCAGCTTGGGACTAGCGGGGGGGCTAACAGATACGCAGTATTTT.

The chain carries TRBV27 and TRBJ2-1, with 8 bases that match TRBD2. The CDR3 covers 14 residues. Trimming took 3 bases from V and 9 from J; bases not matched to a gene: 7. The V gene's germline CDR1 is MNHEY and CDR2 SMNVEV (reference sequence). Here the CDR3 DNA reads TGTGCCAGCAGTTTTCGCGGGGGGCCGGGTGAGCAGTTCTTC. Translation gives CASSFRGGPGEQFF.

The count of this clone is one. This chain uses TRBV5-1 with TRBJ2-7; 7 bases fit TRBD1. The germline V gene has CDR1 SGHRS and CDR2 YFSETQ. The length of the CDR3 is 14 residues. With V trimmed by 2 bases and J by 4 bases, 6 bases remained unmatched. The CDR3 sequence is CASSLPGQKYEQYF. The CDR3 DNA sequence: TGCGCCAGCAGCTTACCGGGACAGAAATACGAGCAGTACTTC.

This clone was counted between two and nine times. CDR3: CSVVRVLNTEAFF. Written as DNA, the CDR3 is TGCAGCGTTGTCAGGGTCCTGAACACTGAAGCTTTCTTT. The chain links TRBV29-1 to TRBJ1-1; D is perhaps TRBD1 (5 bases). Germline assignment: CDR1 SQVTM and CDR2 ANQGSEA. This CDR3 spans 13 amino acids. The V end was cut by 4 bases, the J end by 0 bases, with 9 bases between.

The CDR3 protein is CASSPQGAIAYEQYF. CDR3 nucleotides: TGTGCCAGCAGCCCACAGGGGGCGATTGCCTACGAGCAGTACTTC. This sequence joins TRBV2 and TRBJ2-7; 9 nucleotides agree with TRBD1. V shed 6 bases and J 2 bases; nucleotides not matched to a gene: 8. The CDR3 consists of 15 residues. Germline assignment: CDR1 SNHLY and CDR2 FYNNEI.

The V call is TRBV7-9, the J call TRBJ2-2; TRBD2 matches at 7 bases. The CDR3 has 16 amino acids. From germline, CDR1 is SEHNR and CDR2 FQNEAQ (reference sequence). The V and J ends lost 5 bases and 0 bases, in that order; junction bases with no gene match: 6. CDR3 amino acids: CASSPTSDPNTGELFF. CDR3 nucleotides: TGTGCCAGCAGCCCCACTAGCGACCCGAACACCGGGGAGCTGTTTTTT.

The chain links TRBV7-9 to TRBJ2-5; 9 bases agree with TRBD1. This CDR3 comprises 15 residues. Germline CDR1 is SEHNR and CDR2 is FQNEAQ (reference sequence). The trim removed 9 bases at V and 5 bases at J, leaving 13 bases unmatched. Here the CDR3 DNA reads TGTGCCAGTAAAACCGGGACAGGGTCTTTGGAGACCCAGTACTTC. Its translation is CASKTGTGSLETQYF.

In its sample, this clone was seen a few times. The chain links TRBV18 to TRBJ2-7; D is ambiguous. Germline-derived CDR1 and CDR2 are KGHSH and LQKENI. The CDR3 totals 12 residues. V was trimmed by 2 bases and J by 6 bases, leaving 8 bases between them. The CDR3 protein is CASSPILPEQYF. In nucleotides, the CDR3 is TGTGCCAGCTCACCAATCCTCCCCGAGCAGTACTTC. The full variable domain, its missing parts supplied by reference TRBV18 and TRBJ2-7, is NAGVMQNPRHLVRRRGQEARLRCSPMKGHSHVYWYRQLPEEGLKFMVYLQKENIIDESGMPKERFSAEFPKEGPSILRIQQVVRGDSAAYFCASSPILPEQYFGPGTRLTVT.